The 14 T cell receptor beta chains below come from one sample, sequenced in a study of T-cell reconstitution after alpha-beta-depleted transplantation in children. Construction of the TCRbeta library involved unique molecular identifiers. One entry per CDR3 protein, called by TCRdb with MiXCR from the PCR reads. The profile shows fewer than 250,000 distinct CDR3 sequences, approximately 15% of them singletons. The input for sequencing was PBMCs, mostly from graft donor cells, taken 360 days after TCRalphabeta/CD19-depleted stem cell transplant. These receptors all stem from a male patient between 2 and 9 years old who had a stem cell transplant for acute lymphoblastic leukemia, so the T cells may come from the graft donor.

This chain links TRBV30 with TRBJ2-2; D is perhaps TRBD2 (6 bases). The CDR3 runs to 14 residues. Germline V gene lookup returns CDR1 GTSNPN and CDR2 SVGIG (reference sequence). Trimming cost V 3 bases and J 3 bases, with 11 bases left between them. The CDR3 bases are TGTGCCTGGAGAGGGACTGATTACACCGGGGAGCTGTTTTTT. This encodes CAWRGTDYTGELFF.

This clonotype was counted between two and nine times. This chain connects TRBV5-1 to TRBJ2-1, with D unresolved. Trimming stripped 1 base from V and 7 bases from J, with 12 bases between. The V gene's germline CDR1 is SGHRS and CDR2 YFSETQ. This CDR3 has 14 amino acids. In nucleotides, the CDR3 is TGCGCCAGCAGCTTGACAGTACCCTCAAATGAGCAGTTCTTC. This codes for CASSLTVPSNEQFF.

This clonotype occurred many times. The chain links TRBV12-3 or TRBV12-4 to TRBJ1-2; 10 nucleotides align to TRBD1. After removal of 4 bases from V and 6 bases from J, the junction contained 2 bases not matched to a gene. The CDR3 spans 13 residues. The CDR3 nucleotides read TGTGCCAGCAGTTCCGACAGGGGGCATGGCTACACCTTC. It translates to CASSSDRGHGYTF.

This chain links TRBV20-1 with TRBJ1-6, with unresolved D. CDR1 is DFQATT, CDR2 SNEGSKA, per germline (reference sequence). V dropped 1 base and J dropped 9 bases, with 22 bases sitting between them. The CDR3 has 17 amino acids. This CDR3 reads CSARGTTVAVLGSPLHF. In DNA, the CDR3 is TGCAGTGCTAGAGGTACAACAGTGGCTGTCTTGGGTTCACCCCTCCACTTT.

The chain links TRBV20-1 to TRBJ1-2, with D hard to call. CDR1 is DFQATT, CDR2 SNEGSKA, per germline (reference sequence). V was cut by 3 bases and J by 6 bases, with 17 bases left in between. There are 14 residues in the CDR3. The CDR3: CSASATGNRNGYTF. CDR3 bases: TGCAGTGCTAGCGCGACTGGGAATAGGAATGGCTACACCTTC.

The sample holds a few counts of this clonotype. This CDR3 is CASSIDRGGTQYF. CDR3 in DNA: TGTGCCAGCAGTATCGACAGGGGAGGGACCCAGTACTTC. The chain couples TRBV12-3 or TRBV12-4 to TRBJ2-5; 8 nucleotides match TRBD1. The CDR3 runs to 13 residues. Trimming cost V 5 bases and J 7 bases; bases outside gene matches: 6.

The rearrangement joins TRBV5-1 to TRBJ2-1; 11 nucleotides agree with TRBD1. V lost 4 bases to trimming and J lost 6 bases; unmatched junction nucleotides: 9. CDR1 is SGHRS and CDR2 is YFSETQ in the germline V gene. The CDR3 has 16 residues. The CDR3 sequence: CASSGLGTGGFNEQFF. The CDR3, as DNA: TGCGCCAGCAGCGGGCTCGGGACAGGGGGTTTCAATGAGCAGTTCTTC.

The chain joins TRBV6-4 to TRBJ1-2; TRBD1 might be the D (5 bases). V was cut by 4 bases and J by 4 bases, with 13 bases left in between. This CDR3 comprises 14 residues. CDR1 and CDR2 (germline): MRHNA, SNTAGT. This CDR3 reads CASSVSTETYGYTF. The CDR3 DNA reads as TGTGCCAGCAGTGTCTCGACAGAAACCTATGGCTACACCTTC.

This clonotype was detected a few times. This chain links TRBV5-1 with TRBJ2-5; D is possibly TRBD1 or TRBD2 (5 bases each). Germline CDR1 reads SGHRS; CDR2 reads YFSETQ. CDR3 length: 16 amino acids. V lost 5 bases and J 5 bases, leaving 22 bases between the germline ends. The CDR3 is CASRQDSFYWGETQYF. The CDR3 DNA reads TGCGCCAGCAGACAAGACAGTTTCTACTGGGGGGAGACCCAGTACTTC.

The sample holds a few counts of this clonotype. The chain carries TRBV24-1 and TRBJ2-1, with 8 bases aligning to TRBD2. Germline V lookup: CDR1 KGHDR, CDR2 SFDVKD. Trimming cost V 7 bases and J 13 bases; bases outside gene matches: 14. The CDR3 has 14 amino acids. The CDR3 loop reads CATSPWSSGRPQFF. The CDR3 coding sequence is TGTGCCACCAGCCCCTGGTCTAGCGGGCGTCCTCAGTTCTTC.

This clonotype has only a few counts. The chain joins TRBV10-2 to TRBJ2-1; 7 positions agree with TRBD2. Germline values: CDR1 WSHSY, CDR2 SAAADI. The CDR3 loop spans 15 amino acids. V lost 6 bases, J lost 4 bases, and 9 bases stayed unmatched. The CDR3 here is CASSHSGIMYNEQFF. The CDR3 coding sequence is TGCGCCAGCAGCCACAGCGGGATAATGTACAATGAGCAGTTCTTC.

Concerning this clonotype itself: This clone may be a read error of a much larger clone one base away. The chain carries TRBV11-2 and TRBJ2-2; D possibly corresponds to TRBD1 (6 bases). There are 16 residues in the CDR3. Between the trimmed V and J ends, which lost 2 bases and 0 bases, there was a span of 10 bases. Looked up from germline, CDR1 is SGHAT and CDR2 is FQNNGV. CDR3 sequence (DNA): TGTGCCAGCAGCTTACAGGCAGGGGCGAACACCGGGGAGCTGTTTTTT. This codes for CASSLQAGANTGELFF.

In this sample, this clonotype turned up a few times. This chain links TRBV7-9 with TRBJ2-5; D may be TRBD1 (5 bases). The V gene lost 5 bases and the J gene lost 5 bases, with 18 bases spanning the gap. Germline CDR1 reads SEHNR; CDR2 reads FQNEAQ (reference sequence). CDR3 length equals 15 residues. CDR3 in amino acids: CASSRERQPFETQYF. The CDR3 DNA follows: TGTGCCAGCAGCCGAGAGCGACAGCCCTTCGAGACCCAGTACTTC.

The chain couples TRBV20-1 to TRBJ1-5; 11 nucleotides match TRBD1. CDR3 length: 15 residues. J was trimmed by 7 bases and V by 1 base; bases with no gene match: 6. Germline assignment: CDR1 DFQATT and CDR2 SNEGSKA (reference sequence). CDR3 in DNA: TGCAGTGCTAGAGGGGGGACAGGGGGAGTACAGCCCCAGCATTTT. Residues: CSARGGTGGVQPQHF.